This is a list of T cell receptor beta chains from one sample in a study of T cell responses to AZD1222 COVID-19 vaccine. Measured with immunoSEQ multiplex PCR; TCRdb has only the in-frame clones, and not every one. Of tens of thousands of clones listed, approximately 90% are singletons. The sample consisted of peripheral blood, taken 28 days after the second AZD1222 dose. These receptors originate from an adult who received the AZD1222 COVID-19 vaccine. CDR3s include the opening cysteine and the closing phenylalanine or tryptophan. Fields, in order: J gene, D gene, V gene, clone size, CDR3 protein, CDR3 DNA. The D gene is left open where the match is weak. Some rows mark clone size as missing; the rest say once, few, many or name a class of expanded clone.

TRBJ2-6 . TRBV7-3 . CASSESSGANVLTF TGTGCCAGCAGCGAGAGCTCTGGGGCCAACGTCCTGACTTTC
TRBJ2-7 TRBD1 TRBV24-1 . CATSDSGQGAYEQYF TGTGCCACCAGTGACTCGGGACAGGGGGCCTACGAGCAGTACTTC
TRBJ1-2 TRBD1 TRBV18 . CASSPTGTGHYGYTF TGTGCCAGCTCACCGACCGGGACAGGGCACTATGGCTACACCTTC
TRBJ1-5 . TRBV7-9 once CASSLMSNQPQHF TGTGCCAGCAGCTTAATGAGCAATCAGCCCCAGCATTTT
TRBJ1-6 . TRBV20-1 . CSAMGLHF TGCAGTGCTATGGGACTCCACTTT
TRBJ2-7 TRBD2 TRBV3-1/TRBV3-2 . CASRHSGASYEQYF TGTGCCAGCAGACATAGCGGGGCTAGCTACGAGCAGTACTTC
TRBJ2-3 . TRBV7-9 . CASSLSQSTDTQYF TGTGCCAGCAGCTTATCACAGAGCACAGATACGCAGTATTTT
TRBJ2-5 . TRBV5-1 . CASSLGGLLETQYF TGCGCCAGCAGCTTGGGGGGGCTATTGGAGACCCAGTACTTC
TRBJ1-2 . TRBV4-3 . CASSLAGFGYTF TGCGCCAGCAGCCTAGCAGGGTTTGGCTACACCTTC
TRBJ1-1 . TRBV27 few CASQGAVEAFF TGTGCCAGCCAAGGGGCCGTCGAAGCTTTCTTT
TRBJ1-5 . TRBV5-4 . CASSHGGSSGNQPQHF TGTGCCAGCAGCCACGGGGGGTCCAGTGGCAATCAGCCCCAGCATTTT
TRBJ1-6 . TRBV4-2 . CASSQLSSQGLGNSPLHF TGTGCCAGCAGCCAACTGTCTAGTCAGGGTTTAGGAAATTCACCCCTCCACTTT
TRBJ2-3 . TRBV12-3/TRBV12-4 once CASSFYTDTQYF TGTGCCAGCAGTTTCTACACAGATACGCAGTATTTT
TRBJ2-3 . TRBV25-1 . CASSRADTQYF TGTGCCAGCAGCAGGGCAGATACGCAGTATTTT
TRBJ2-3 . TRBV5-1 . CASSLSWPGTDTQYF TGCGCCAGCAGCTTGAGTTGGCCGGGAACAGATACGCAGTATTTT
TRBJ1-5 . TRBV6-1 . CASSDQPQHF TGTGCCAGCAGTGACCAGCCCCAGCATTTT
TRBJ2-1 . TRBV7-8 once CASSWVADRSFYINEQFF TGTGCCAGCAGCTGGGTGGCTGACAGGTCATTTTACATCAATGAGCAGTTCTTC
TRBJ2-4 TRBD1 TRBV4-1 . CASSPNLLDRGGYF TGCGCCAGCAGCCCGAACCTTTTGGACAGGGGGGGGTACTTC
TRBJ2-1 TRBD2 TRBV5-4 . CASSPRVAGGFNEQFF TGTGCCAGCAGCCCTCGGGTAGCGGGGGGTTTCAATGAGCAGTTCTTC
TRBJ1-5 TRBD1 TRBV18 few CASSPFRQGRLQPQHF TGTGCCAGCTCACCTTTTCGACAGGGTAGGTTACAGCCCCAGCATTTT
TRBJ1-4 . TRBV4-1 . CASSNPEKDPNEKLFF TGCGCCAGCAGCAACCCAGAAAAGGACCCTAATGAAAAACTGTTTTTT
TRBJ1-4 . TRBV7-6 . CASSWGEKLFF TGTGCCAGCAGCTGGGGGGAAAAACTGTTTTTT
TRBJ1-5 . TRBV2 . CASSEDGYSNQPQHF TGTGCCAGCTCAGAGGACGGATATAGCAATCAGCCCCAGCATTTT
TRBJ1-1 TRBD1 TRBV6-4 . CASLRGLPEQGEETNTEAFF TGTGCCAGCTTAAGGGGGCTGCCCGAACAGGGGGAGGAGACGAACACTGAAGCTTTCTTT
TRBJ2-5 . TRBV5-4 . CASSDSRGVWETQYF TGTGCCAGCAGCGACTCTAGGGGGGTGTGGGAGACCCAGTACTTC
TRBJ2-1 TRBD1 TRBV7-6 . CASRRTGGRTYNEQFF TGTGCCAGCAGGCGGACAGGGGGCAGGACCTACAATGAGCAGTTCTTC
TRBJ2-7 . TRBV7-2 once CASSLITGLGNEQYF TGTGCCAGCAGCTTAATCACAGGGCTGGGTAACGAGCAGTACTTC